Given below is one TCR beta chain in context. This clone was observed a single time. Which antigen it targets is not known. Within one base of it there is no much larger clone, and no base qualities were kept. The germline V gene (reference sequence) specifies LNHNV as CDR1 and YYDKDF as CDR2. The CDR3 covers 14 residues, taking in both the cysteine and the phenylalanine. The read is trimmed to its CDR3 DNA, 42 bases read in frame from base 1. The V end loses 3 bases and the J end loses 8 bases, and a stretch of 16 bases separates them. The immunoSEQ Assay, a bias-controlled multiplex PCR, was used to amplify TCRbeta CDR3 regions from genomic DNA. On the study's bioinformatics: Nucleated cell counts per sample were estimated from amplification of reference gene primers within the assay. To quantify the absolute abundance of each unique TCRbeta CDR3 rearrangement, sequence reads were collapsed and filtered. For each sample, productive Simpson clonality was calculated by taking the square root of Simpson's diversity index across productive rearrangements. TCRdb obtained this table from immuneACCESS and retained in-frame rearrangements with V and J assigned. These tables miss some clones; where compared with another copy, unresolved V genes account for less than half of the shortfall, and the remainder is unexplained. Clone size and the V and J calls come from that table; the DNA yielded D and trimming. The sample records roughly 200,000 clones, about 88% of which are singletons. Roughly 2.7% of the sample goes to the ten largest clones.

Enrolling through a virtual design, the prospective study's participants ranged in age from roughly 18 to 90 years and lived across 24 United States geographic areas. In the prospective study, cohorts were assigned on the basis of participant-reported clinical history obtained from a screening survey and a study questionnaire. ImmuneRACE Cohort 3 recovered participants were defined by two consecutive negative NP/OP PCR tests, healthcare professional clearance, or symptom resolution. Mobile phlebotomists in the prospective study collected whole blood, serum and a nasopharyngeal or oropharyngeal swab from every participant. Over a roughly two-month period, participants in the prospective study had the option of providing additional blood draws and questionnaires. Blood samples from the prospective study were shipped frozen or at room temperature prior to DNA extraction. This sample was taken from a study of blood T cell repertoires in COVID-19 (dated by TCRdb to the early 2020s). Study-level background: Samples from collaborators originated in the United States, Italy and Spain and spanned both the acute and convalescent phases of COVID-19. The prospective study material was composed of cDNA or gDNA derived from T cells, B-cell-depleted T cells, or PBMCs. The dataset comprised deeply sampled blood TCRbeta repertoires from subjects exposed to, actively infected with, or recovered from COVID-19. The repertoires were released in a freely available public database meant as a resource for research on the immune response to SARS-CoV-2. Samples came from the ongoing ImmuneRACE study (first 160 participants) plus 1,254 subjects from 6 global collaborators. A de-identified subject ID, COVID-19 status, age in years and sex were almost always included in the sample metadata. Where available, HLA class I and class II types were obtained from metadata supplied by the sample provider rather than from assay-based typing.

Overall study results and their limits: Clinical and demographic metadata were provided uncurated, with the amount varying by source and participant.

The sequencing input was PBMCs or T cells enriched from blood (not recorded which). The source of this sequence is a woman in her twenties or thirties who had recovered from COVID-19. Recombination linked TRBV15 to TRBJ1-2; the D gene is perhaps TRBD1, from 6 matching bases. The DNA reads TGTGCCACCAGCAGGGACGGACAGTATGGCGGCTACACCTTC. It is translated as CATSRDGQYGGYTF. Where the CDR3 stops, the reference TRBV15 and TRBJ1-2 genes take over; the full variable domain is DAMVIQNPRYQVTQFGKPVTLSCSQTLNHNVMYWYQQKSSQAPKLLFHYYDKDFNNEADTPDNFQSRRPNTSFCFLDIRSPGLGDTAMYLCATSRDGQYGGYTFGSGTRLTVV.